The sample holds many counts of the clone carrying this T cell receptor beta chain. Per germline, CDR1 SEHNR and CDR2 FQNEAQ (reference sequence). Trimming cost V 0 bases and J 15 bases, with 14 bases left between them. The CDR3 has 13 residues. In TCRdb, the 5' RACE reads were re-called with MiXCR into one record per CDR3 protein. In the table there are tens of thousands of distinct CDR3 sequences, 9.4% of which are singletons. This record belongs to a study of neurological immune-mediated disorders. The rearrangement links TRBV7-9 to TRBJ2-2; D is unclear. The TCR comes from a man aged 45-60 years in good health. Specimen: PBMCs. CDR3 region: CASSLARTRRMFF. DNA for the CDR3: TGTGCCAGCAGCTTAGCCCGAACCCGAAGGATGTTTTTT.